The next 9 T cell receptor beta chains were all read from a single sample in a study of blood T cells in healthy people across ages. The use of a sample-barcoded 5' primer and a J-beta primer mix characterized a second PCR of roughly 6 to 11 cycles. TCRdb analysed the 5' RACE reads with MiXCR anew, one entry per CDR3 protein. The table records hundreds of thousands of distinct CDR3 sequences, about 62% of them present only once. Material: blood. All receptors come from a man aged 30 to 39 in good health.

J is TRBJ2-3 and V is TRBV9; the D gene is possibly TRBD2 (6 bases). The CDR3 is 17 residues long. Deletions cut 0 bases from V and 0 bases from J, with 14 bases between. Germline assignment: CDR1 SGDLS and CDR2 YYNGEE. CDR3 coding DNA: TGTGCCAGCAGCGTAGGAATTGGCAGCGGGAGCACAGATACGCAGTATTTT. It translates to CASSVGIGSGSTDTQYF.

The chain links TRBV6-6 to TRBJ2-1; possible D gene TRBD2, 5 bases. With 10 bases removed from V and 5 bases from J, the gap between germline ends came to 24 bases. Germline V gene sequence: CDR1 MNHNY, CDR2 SVGAGI (reference sequence). CDR3 length: 16 amino acids. In DNA, the CDR3 is TGTGCCACCCAGGAGGTTAGCTACTCCAAAAACAATGAGCAGTTCTTC. Its protein is CATQEVSYSKNNEQFF.

V gene TRBV27 combines with J gene TRBJ1-2; tentative D call: TRBD1 (6 bases). V was clipped by 0 bases and J by 8 bases, with 16 bases between them. The CDR3 is 15 amino acids. Germline V gene lookup returns CDR1 MNHEY and CDR2 SMNVEV (reference sequence). The CDR3 DNA sequence: TGTGCCAGCAGTTTATCCACCAGGGACAAGGGCGGCTACACCTTC. This gives the protein CASSLSTRDKGGYTF.

CDR3 coding DNA: TGTGCCAGCAGTTACGAGACTAGCGGGGGATACGAGCAGTACTTC. It codes for CASSYETSGGYEQYF. The chain joins TRBV6-5 to TRBJ2-7; 12 positions agree with TRBD2. Germline loops: CDR1 MNHEY, CDR2 SVGAGI. This CDR3 has 15 residues. V lost 2 bases, J lost 4 bases, and 3 bases stayed unmatched.

V and J are TRBV5-5 and TRBJ1-2; D is ambiguous. The CDR3 sequence is 15 residues long. The germline V gene has CDR1 SGHKS and CDR2 YYEKEE (reference sequence). V was clipped by 4 bases and J by 7 bases, with 20 bases between them. CDR3 protein: CASSNRPTEGLGYTF. The CDR3, as DNA: TGTGCCAGCAGCAACCGACCCACCGAGGGCCTTGGCTACACCTTC. The whole variable domain, filled in from reference TRBV5-5 and TRBJ1-2, reads DAGVTQSPTHLIKTRGQQVTLRCSPISGHKSVSWYQQVLGQGPQFIFQYYEKEERGRGNFPDRFSARQFPNYSSELNVNALLLGDSALYLCASSNRPTEGLGYTFGSGTRLTVV.

The chain combines TRBV20-1 with TRBJ2-7, with TRBD1 matching 8 bases. The DNA end is a closer match to TRBJ2-5, so the J assignment may be wrong. There are 13 residues in the CDR3. The germline gives CDR1 DFQATT, CDR2 SNEGSKA (reference sequence). The DNA for the CDR3 is TGCAGTGCTATGGACAGGGTCCAAGAGACCCAGTACTTC. Its protein product is CSAMDRVQETQYF.

As concerns this clonotype: The limits of the CDR3 on the DNA are not certain, so only TCRdb's listed CDR3 is given. The chain has TRBV5-1 and TRBJ1-2. Including both end residues, the CDR3 is 18 amino acids long. From germline, CDR1 is SGHRS and CDR2 YFSETQ. This chain's CDR3 is CASSLHIFGSGSNYGYTF.

The chain couples TRBV5-1 to TRBJ2-3; no clear D gene. This CDR3 has 14 amino acids. Germline CDR1 reads SGHRS; CDR2 reads YFSETQ. Deletions cut 2 bases from V and 4 bases from J, with 11 bases between. CDR3 amino acids: CASSFGSQADTQYF. The DNA of the CDR3 is TGCGCCAGCAGCTTTGGTTCCCAAGCAGATACGCAGTATTTT.

This chain uses TRBV7-9 with TRBJ2-1; D gene uncertain. The CDR3 totals 13 residues. Trimming took 6 bases from V and 4 from J, leaving 10 bases between them. Germline V gives CDR1 SEHNR, CDR2 FQNEAQ (reference sequence). As DNA, the CDR3 is TGTGCCAGCAGAGTGGGAACGTACAATGAGCAGTTCTTC. Residues: CASRVGTYNEQFF.